A single sample is the source of the 16 T cell receptor beta chains below, sequenced in a study of PD-1 blockade in mismatch repair-deficient tumors. Profiling relied on immunoSEQ multiplex PCR, and the TCRdb table lists in-frame clones only, not all of them. The sample lists about 34,000 clones, over 80% occurring once. This specimen was PBMCs, taken around 6 weeks after starting pembrolizumab. The receptors were sampled from an adult with mismatch repair-deficient cancer.

This chain links TRBV12-5 with TRBJ1-5; D may be TRBD1 (6 bases). The CDR3 extends over 14 amino acids. V was clipped by 5 bases and J by 5 bases, with 13 bases between them. Germline V gene sequence: CDR1 LGHNT, CDR2 FRNRAP. CDR3: CASGLTGKYQPQHF. For the CDR3, the DNA is TGTGCTAGTGGTCTCACAGGGAAGTATCAGCCCCAGCATTTT.

This clone showed up just once. The rearrangement links TRBV27 to TRBJ1-2; TRBD1 might be the D (6 bases). The CDR3 runs 18 residues. V lost 4 bases to trimming and J lost 3 bases, with 24 bases between them. Looked up from germline, CDR1 is MNHEY and CDR2 is SMNVEV (reference sequence). The CDR3 nucleotides are TGTGCCAGCAGTTCCTTAGGCCCGGGGGGCGTTGTAGACTATGGCTACACCTTC. It encodes CASSSLGPGGVVDYGYTF.

The rearrangement uses TRBV28 and TRBJ1-6; 7 bases fit TRBD1. Germline assignment: CDR1 MDHEN and CDR2 SYDVKM. The CDR3 runs 16 residues. The trim removed 7 bases at V and 7 bases at J, leaving 13 bases unmatched. The CDR3, as DNA: TGTGCCAGCACCCTTTACAGGGGACAGCCAAATTCACCCCTCCACTTT. This sequence encodes CASTLYRGQPNSPLHF.

This rearrangement joins TRBV10-3 to TRBJ1-5; 8 bases agree with TRBD1. The CDR3 loop spans 14 amino acids. The germline CDR1 and CDR2 sequences are ENHRY and SYGVKD. The ends lost 2 bases at V and 5 bases at J; junction bases unmatched: 2. CDR3 DNA sequence: TGTGCCATCAGTGAGCAGGGGGCCGATCAGCCCCAGCATTTT. This gives the protein CAISEQGADQPQHF.

The V call is TRBV7-9, the J call TRBJ1-4; D is unclear. V lost 2 bases and J lost 7, with 14 bases in between. Germline CDR1 reads SEHNR; CDR2 reads FQNEAQ (reference sequence). The CDR3 length is 15 residues. The CDR3 DNA reads as TGTGCCAGCAGCTTAAACCGGGATAATGGTGAAAAACTGTTTTTT. This sequence encodes CASSLNRDNGEKLFF.

As to this clone: Relative to the germline gene, one junction end is altered; a read error may explain this. This chain links TRBV18 with TRBJ1-1; 8 positions agree with TRBD1. CDR1 is KGHSH, CDR2 LQKENI, per germline. The CDR3 has 15 amino acids. CDR3 nucleotide sequence: TGTGCCAGCTCACTCGGACAGGGTGGGGTAACTGGAGCTTTCTTT. It specifies CASSLGQGGVTGAFF. The full variable domain, in which reference TRBV18 and TRBJ1-1 provide the parts outside the CDR3, is NAGVMQNPRHLVRRRGQEARLRCSPMKGHSHVYWYRQLPEEGLKFMVYLQKENIIDESGMPKERFSAEFPKEGPSILRIQQVVRGDSAAYFCASSLGQGGVTGAFFGQGTRLTVV.

CDR3 in amino acids: CASSRTGNYEQYF. The CDR3 DNA is TGTGCCAGCAGCCGGACAGGGAACTACGAGCAGTACTTC. The chain employs TRBV28 and TRBJ2-7, with TRBD1 matching over 8 bases. The germline V gene encodes CDR1 MDHEN and CDR2 SYDVKM. The CDR3 is 13 residues long. Losses at the gene ends were 6 bases for V and 3 bases for J; bases not matched to a gene: 4.

V usage is TRBV5-1 and J usage is TRBJ2-6; 8 positions agree with TRBD1. Germline V gene sequence: CDR1 SGHRS, CDR2 YFSETQ. This CDR3 spans 14 amino acids. Unmatched junction bases numbered 6, after V lost 5 bases and J lost 8 bases. In DNA form, the CDR3 reads TGCGCCAGCAGTAATGACAGGGGTACCAACGTCCTGACTTTC. This codes for CASSNDRGTNVLTF.

The V and J genes are TRBV4-1 and TRBJ2-3; 8 nucleotides align to TRBD2. Germline V gives CDR1 MGHRA, CDR2 YSYEKL. V shed 1 base, J shed 5 bases, and the junction held 17 bases outside the gene matches. This CDR3 spans 19 amino acids. CDR3 sequence reads: CASSQGSILAALRGDTQYF. CDR3 DNA: TGCGCCAGCAGCCAAGGAAGCATACTAGCGGCCTTAAGAGGAGATACGCAGTATTTT.

The chain combines TRBV6-5 with TRBJ2-2, with D maybe TRBD1 (6 bases). The germline V gene encodes CDR1 MNHEY and CDR2 SVGAGI. V dropped 6 bases and J dropped 5 bases, with 16 bases sitting between them. The CDR3 length is 15 residues. CDR3 protein: CASRGAGAGTGELFF. CDR3 in DNA: TGTGCCAGCAGGGGGGCCGGGGCGGGTACCGGGGAGCTGTTTTTT.

The chain links TRBV11-2 to TRBJ1-3; D remains unclear. V was clipped by 1 base and J by 6 bases, with 13 bases between them. Germline V gene sequence: CDR1 SGHAT, CDR2 FQNNGV. The CDR3 runs 15 residues. CDR3 residues: CASSLVVSFSNTIYF. The CDR3 DNA is TGTGCCAGCAGCTTAGTGGTCAGTTTCTCAAACACCATATATTTT.

The V gene is TRBV29-1, the J gene TRBJ2-7; 12 nucleotides match TRBD2. Germline CDR1 and CDR2: SQVTM and ANQGSEA. The CDR3 has 15 amino acids. Trimming removed 7 bases from V and 4 bases from J; junction bases left unmatched: 11. The CDR3 region has the DNA TGCAGCGCAGCCGGGACTAGCGGGCGTACATACGAGCAGTACTTC. Its translation: CSAAGTSGRTYEQYF.

The chain is built from TRBV6-6 and TRBJ2-3; D perhaps matches TRBD1 (6 bases). The germline CDR1 and CDR2 sequences are MNHNY and SVGAGI (reference sequence). The CDR3 consists of 14 residues. Between the trimmed V and J ends, which lost 10 bases and 6 bases, there was a span of 20 bases. DNA for the CDR3: TGTGCCACCAGGGGTTCACAGCTCCGGGATACGCAGTATTTT. Encoded protein: CATRGSQLRDTQYF.

This clone is medium-sized (0.01 to 0.1%) within its sample. V is TRBV7-9 and J is TRBJ1-2, with TRBD1 matching 8 bases. V shed 3 bases and J 8 bases; nucleotides not matched to a gene: 5. The CDR3 is 13 residues long. Germline V gives CDR1 SEHNR, CDR2 FQNEAQ (reference sequence). The CDR3 DNA follows: TGTGCCAGCAGCTTGGCAGGGGGCAACGGCTACACCTTC. This gives the protein CASSLAGGNGYTF.

The V gene is TRBV27, the J gene TRBJ1-1; possibly TRBD1 for D (5 bases). Trimming stripped 6 bases from V and 5 bases from J, with 13 bases between. The CDR3 runs 13 residues. Germline V gene data show CDR1 as MNHEY and CDR2 as SMNVEV (reference sequence). This chain's CDR3 is CASSLGHGTEAFF. In DNA, the CDR3 is TGTGCCAGCAGCCTGGGGCACGGTACTGAAGCTTTCTTT.

The chain links TRBV28 to TRBJ1-5; 11 positions agree with TRBD1. Trimming took 4 bases from V and 12 from J; bases not matched to a gene: 14. In germline, CDR1 is MDHEN, CDR2 SYDVKM. This CDR3 region has 16 residues. CDR3 amino acids: CASSSSGTGGLLVQHF. DNA of the CDR3: TGTGCCAGCAGTTCAAGCGGGACAGGGGGACTTTTGGTCCAGCATTTT.